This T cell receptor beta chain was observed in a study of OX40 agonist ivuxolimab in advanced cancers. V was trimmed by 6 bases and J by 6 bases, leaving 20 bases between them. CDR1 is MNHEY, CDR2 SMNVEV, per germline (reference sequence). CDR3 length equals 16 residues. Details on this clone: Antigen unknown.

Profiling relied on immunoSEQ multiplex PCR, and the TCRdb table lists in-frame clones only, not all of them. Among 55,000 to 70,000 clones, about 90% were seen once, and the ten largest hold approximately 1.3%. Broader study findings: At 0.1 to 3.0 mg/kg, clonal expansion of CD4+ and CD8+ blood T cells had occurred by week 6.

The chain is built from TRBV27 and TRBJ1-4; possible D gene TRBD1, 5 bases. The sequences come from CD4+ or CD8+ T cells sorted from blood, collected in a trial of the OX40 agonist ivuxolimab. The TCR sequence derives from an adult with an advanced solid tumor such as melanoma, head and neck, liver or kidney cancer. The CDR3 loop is CASSPYGTEQDEKLFF. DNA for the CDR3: TGTGCCAGCAGCCCCTACGGGACGGAGCAAGATGAAAAACTGTTTTTT.